One and the same sample provided the 25 T cell receptor beta chains below, sequenced in a study of T-cell reconstitution after alpha-beta-depleted transplantation in children. The library targeted TCRbeta and was prepared with unique molecular identifiers. From the PCR reads, TCRdb called clonotypes with MiXCR, one entry per CDR3 protein. The data show a few hundred thousand distinct CDR3 sequences, 25% to 30% seen once. The material was PBMCs, obtained before TCRalphabeta/CD19-depleted stem cell transplant. The origin of the receptors is a boy in the first two years of life with Wiskott-Aldrich syndrome, due to receive a stem cell transplant.

This clonotype has a count of ten or more. The chain uses TRBV5-1 and TRBJ2-2; 12 positions agree with TRBD2. Trimming took 4 bases from V and 2 from J; bases not matched to a gene: 3. The length of the CDR3 is 16 residues. The V gene's germline CDR1 is SGHRS and CDR2 YFSETQ. CDR3 nucleotides: TGCGCCAGCAGCCCACTAGCGGGAGGTAACACCGGGGAGCTGTTTTTT. Its protein is CASSPLAGGNTGELFF.

CDR3 bases: TGCAGTGCTAGATCCGACCAAGAGACCCAGTACTTC. Encoded protein: CSARSDQETQYF. The chain recombines TRBV20-1 with TRBJ2-5; D unresolved. The germline CDR1 and CDR2 sequences are DFQATT and SNEGSKA (reference sequence). Trimming stripped 2 bases from V and 0 bases from J, with 4 bases between. This CDR3 has 12 amino acids.

This sequence joins TRBV18 and TRBJ2-2; TRBD1 is a possible D gene (6 bases). The CDR3 totals 16 residues. The germline V gene encodes CDR1 KGHSH and CDR2 LQKENI. Trimming removed 3 bases at V and 0 bases at J, with 11 bases between. The CDR3 spells CASSPAGTPNTGELFF. The CDR3, as DNA: TGTGCCAGCTCACCTGCCGGGACACCGAACACCGGGGAGCTGTTTTTT.

This clonotype was seen more than once but under ten times. The chain has TRBV28 and TRBJ1-2; the match to TRBD1 covers 7 bases. J gave up 4 bases and V 4 bases, and 6 bases lay outside the gene matches. The CDR3 length is 14 residues. Germline V CDR1 and CDR2: MDHEN, SYDVKM. CDR3 amino acids: CASSSGQMPYGYTF. CDR3 nucleotide sequence: TGTGCCAGCAGTTCGGGACAGATGCCCTATGGCTACACCTTC.

The chain is built from TRBV5-1 and TRBJ1-1; TRBD1 agrees at 10 bases. This CDR3 is built from 15 residues. The J segment lost 1 base and the V segment lost 4 bases, leaving 4 bases of the junction unmatched. Germline loops: CDR1 SGHRS, CDR2 YFSETQ. The CDR3 DNA follows: TGCGCCAGCAGCGCCGGGACAGGGGAGAACACTGAAGCTTTCTTT. It encodes CASSAGTGENTEAFF.

This clonotype has a handful of counts. The rearrangement joins TRBV7-9 to TRBJ1-5; no clear D. This CDR3 has 13 amino acids. CDR1 SEHNR and CDR2 FQNEAQ come from the germline V gene (reference sequence). V lost 7 bases and J lost 2, with 9 bases in between. This chain's CDR3 is CASTLDGNQPQHF. CDR3 sequence (DNA): TGTGCCAGCACCTTGGATGGCAATCAGCCCCAGCATTTT.

The chain is built from TRBV20-1 and TRBJ2-6; tentatively, D is TRBD1 or TRBD2 (5 bases each). Germline V CDR1 and CDR2: DFQATT, SNEGSKA (reference sequence). V lost 0 bases and J lost 2, with 8 bases in between. The CDR3 is 15 amino acids. CDR3 region: CSARDLGAGANVLTF. The DNA of the CDR3 is TGCAGTGCTAGAGATCTGGGGGCTGGGGCCAACGTCCTGACTTTC.

The chain carries TRBV20-1 and TRBJ1-1; D call uncertain. From germline, CDR1 is DFQATT and CDR2 SNEGSKA (reference sequence). The V end lost 2 bases, the J end lost 0 bases, and 10 bases lay between the germline ends. This CDR3 is 14 amino acids long. For the CDR3, the DNA is TGCAGTGCTAGAAGGGTCTCACTGAACACTGAAGCTTTCTTT. Residues: CSARRVSLNTEAFF.

This chain links TRBV30 with TRBJ1-1; no firm D call. The CDR3 contains 13 residues. Trimming took 4 bases from V and 4 from J, leaving 13 bases between them. The germline V gene has CDR1 GTSNPN and CDR2 SVGIG (reference sequence). The CDR3: CAWILDLGTEAFF. DNA for the CDR3: TGTGCCTGGATTCTCGATCTGGGCACTGAAGCTTTCTTT.

This clonotype turned up a few times. V is TRBV5-1 and J is TRBJ2-5; possibly TRBD1 for D (6 bases). The CDR3 consists of 14 residues. Deletions cut 4 bases from V and 0 bases from J, with 10 bases between. Germline V lookup: CDR1 SGHRS, CDR2 YFSETQ. CDR3 region: CASSRQVNQETQYF. In nucleotides, the CDR3 is TGCGCCAGCAGCAGACAGGTCAACCAAGAGACCCAGTACTTC.

This clonotype has just a few counts. This chain uses TRBV10-3 with TRBJ2-1; 9 bases agree with TRBD1. The germline V gene has CDR1 ENHRY and CDR2 SYGVKD. The CDR3 sequence is 15 residues long. V lost 0 bases and J lost 10; bases outside the gene matches: 7. The chain's CDR3 is CAISESMGQGGEQFF. CDR3 nucleotides: TGTGCCATCAGTGAGTCTATGGGACAGGGAGGCGAGCAGTTCTTC.

V is TRBV5-4 and J is TRBJ2-1; TRBD1 or TRBD2 may be the D gene (5 bases each). Germline V gives CDR1 SGHNT, CDR2 YYREEE (reference sequence). The CDR3 sequence is 16 residues long. Trimming removed 3 bases at V and 2 bases at J, with 15 bases between. The CDR3 region is CASSSGPSFPYNEQFF. The CDR3 region has the DNA TGTGCCAGCAGCTCGGGACCCTCCTTCCCCTACAATGAGCAGTTCTTC.

The chain joins TRBV5-1 to TRBJ2-1, with D tentatively TRBD2 (5 bases). CDR1 and CDR2 (germline): SGHRS, YFSETQ. V lost 4 bases and J 0 bases, leaving 14 bases between the germline ends. The CDR3 is 16 residues long. The CDR3 coding sequence is TGCGCCAGCAGCGTTGGAGCGGCAAGCTCCTACAATGAGCAGTTCTTC. Its translation: CASSVGAASSYNEQFF.

The chain has TRBV4-2 and TRBJ2-2; 15 nucleotides agree with TRBD2. CDR3 length: 17 amino acids. The junction had 5 bases not matched to a gene; V was cut back by 6 bases and J by 3 bases. Germline V gives CDR1 LGHNA, CDR2 YNFKEQ. CDR3 residues: CASSRTSGRADTGELFF. The DNA for the CDR3 is TGTGCCAGCAGTCGGACTAGCGGGAGGGCCGACACCGGGGAGCTGTTTTTT.

The table lists this clonotype with a few counts. The CDR3 spells CASSVTSGNLNEQFF. The CDR3 bases are TGTGCCAGCAGCGTCACTAGCGGGAACCTCAATGAGCAGTTCTTC. The J gene is TRBJ2-1, the V gene TRBV9; TRBD2 matches 10 bases. V lost 2 bases, J lost 6 bases, and 5 bases stayed unmatched. CDR1 is SGDLS, CDR2 YYNGEE, per germline. This CDR3 region has 15 residues. The entire variable domain, with the rest obtained from reference TRBV9 and TRBJ2-1, is as follows: DSGVTQTPKHLITATGQRVTLRCSPRSGDLSVYWYQQSLDQGLQFLIQYYNGEERAKGNILERFSAQQFPDLHSELNLSSLELGDSALYFCASSVTSGNLNEQFFGPGTRLTVL.

The V gene is TRBV5-1, the J gene TRBJ2-7; D remains ambiguous. The CDR3 is 13 amino acids. The V end was cut by 0 bases, the J end by 2 bases, with 6 bases between. Germline V lookup: CDR1 SGHRS, CDR2 YFSETQ. The DNA for the CDR3 is TGCGCCAGCAGCTTGGCCCCTCCCTACGAGCAGTACTTC. This sequence encodes CASSLAPPYEQYF.

This clonotype was observed a handful of times. The V gene is TRBV5-1, the J gene TRBJ2-7, with D hard to call. Germline CDR1 reads SGHRS; CDR2 reads YFSETQ. Trimming stripped 0 bases from V and 0 bases from J, with 10 bases between. The CDR3 has 15 residues. CDR3 coding DNA: TGCGCCAGCAGCTTGGTCCGGGCAGGCTCCTACGAGCAGTACTTC. As protein: CASSLVRAGSYEQYF.

The chain links TRBV20-1 to TRBJ2-5; D remains unclear. Per germline, CDR1 DFQATT and CDR2 SNEGSKA (reference sequence). Trimming cost V 6 bases and J 2 bases, with 13 bases left between them. The CDR3 is 13 amino acids. The CDR3 region is CSANIETQETQYF. CDR3 nucleotides: TGCAGTGCAAACATCGAGACTCAAGAGACCCAGTACTTC.

This chain links TRBV20-1 with TRBJ2-3; 12 positions agree with TRBD2. Germline trimming cut 5 bases from V and 4 bases from J; bases unmatched to any gene: 7. The germline CDR1 and CDR2 sequences are DFQATT and SNEGSKA (reference sequence). The CDR3 loop spans 15 amino acids. This CDR3 reads CSAQAGLAGPDTQYF. CDR3 coding DNA: TGCAGTGCTCAGGCGGGACTAGCGGGTCCAGATACGCAGTATTTT.

This clonotype was counted between two and nine times. The J gene is TRBJ2-1, the V gene TRBV29-1, with a tentative D call TRBD2 (5 bases). Germline V gene lookup returns CDR1 SQVTM and CDR2 ANQGSEA. V was shortened by 7 bases and J by 7 bases, with 8 bases between the two germline ends. This CDR3 comprises 10 residues. DNA of the CDR3: TGCAGCGGGAGGTCGAATGAGCAGTTCTTC. It is translated as CSGRSNEQFF.

The V call is TRBV5-1, the J call TRBJ2-1; TRBD2 matches 12 bases. This CDR3 is 16 amino acids long. V shed 0 bases and J 7 bases; nucleotides not matched to a gene: 5. In germline, CDR1 is SGHRS, CDR2 YFSETQ. The CDR3, as DNA: TGCGCCAGCAGCTTGGCTAGCGGGAGGGCCGTAAATGAGCAGTTCTTC. It encodes CASSLASGRAVNEQFF.

The rearrangement links TRBV5-1 to TRBJ2-7, with D perhaps matching TRBD1 (6 bases). Per germline, CDR1 SGHRS and CDR2 YFSETQ. Trimming left V 3 bases short and J 6 bases short, with 10 bases between. CDR3 size: 12 residues. The DNA of the CDR3 is TGCGCCAGCAGCTCACAGGGCGCCGAGCAGTACTTC. Translation: CASSSQGAEQYF.

V is TRBV27 and J is TRBJ2-1; 10 bases line up with TRBD2. This CDR3 contains 15 residues. Losses at the gene ends were 0 bases for V and 8 bases for J; bases not matched to a gene: 4. CDR1 and CDR2 from the germline V gene are MNHEY and SMNVEV (reference sequence). CDR3 bases: TGTGCCAGCAGTTTATCCCTAGCGGGAGTAGATGAGCAGTTCTTC. It codes for CASSLSLAGVDEQFF.

The V call is TRBV5-1, the J call TRBJ2-1; the match to TRBD2 covers 11 bases. The V segment lost 4 bases and the J segment 7 bases; nucleotides outside the gene matches: 10. The CDR3 extends over 16 amino acids. Germline assignment: CDR1 SGHRS and CDR2 YFSETQ. The CDR3 protein is CASSHTGTSGSNEQFF. The CDR3 DNA is TGCGCCAGCAGCCATACTGGGACTAGCGGCTCTAATGAGCAGTTCTTC.

This clonotype occurred a few times. V gene TRBV7-9 combines with J gene TRBJ1-1; no clear D. V lost 2 bases and J 0 bases, leaving 7 bases between the germline ends. Germline lookup yields CDR1 SEHNR and CDR2 FQNEAQ (reference sequence). There are 14 residues in the CDR3. CDR3 amino acids: CASSLLNMNTEAFF. Here the CDR3 DNA reads TGTGCCAGCAGCTTACTGAATATGAACACTGAAGCTTTCTTT.